These T cell receptor beta chains were read from a single sample in a study of response to subunit inactivated influenza vaccine. TCRdb recomputed calls from the RT-PCR reads with MiXCR, one row per CDR3 protein. The repertoire holds over 800,000 distinct CDR3 sequences, with 21% as singletons. Sample: PBMCs from blood, taken roughly 5 days after vaccination. These receptors were collected from a man between 50 and 59 years old who received an inactivated influenza vaccine. CDR3s include the opening cysteine and the closing phenylalanine or tryptophan. Fields, in order: J gene, clone size, V gene, CDR3 length, D gene, CDR3 DNA, CDR3 protein. The D gene is left open where the match is weak. Clone size is given for some rows only: seen once, a few or many times, or a class if the clone is expanded.

J: TRBJ2-2
size: -
V: TRBV5-1
length: 16
D: -
DNA: TGCGCCAGCAGCTTGTACGGCGCGGGGAGTACCGGGGAGCTGTTTTTT
CDR3: CASSLYGAGSTGELFF

J: TRBJ2-1
size: few
V: TRBV10-3
length: 13
D: -
DNA: TGTGCCATCGAACAGACAATTAACAATGAGCAGTTCTTC
CDR3: CAIEQTINNEQFF

J: TRBJ2-1
size: many
V: TRBV7-8
length: 18
D: TRBD2
DNA: TGTGCCAGCAGCTTAGAATCCTCGTGGCTAGCGGGGAACAATGAGCAGTTCTTC
CDR3: CASSLESSWLAGNNEQFF

J: TRBJ1-3
size: -
V: TRBV5-1
length: 14
D: -
DNA: TGCGCCAGCAGCTTTGGAGGTTATGGAAACACCATATATTTT
CDR3: CASSFGGYGNTIYF

J: TRBJ1-2
size: once
V: TRBV4-1
length: 16
D: -
DNA: TGCGCCAGCAGCTCCCAAATGGGGGGGTCCCACTATGGCTACACCTTC
CDR3: CASSSQMGGSHYGYTF

J: TRBJ2-2
size: many
V: TRBV7-2
length: 12
D: -
DNA: TGTGCCAGCAGCCCCCACACCGGGGAGCTGTTTTTT
CDR3: CASSPHTGELFF

J: TRBJ2-1
size: -
V: TRBV7-7
length: 17
D: TRBD2
DNA: TGTGCCTTCAGCTTGCCTCGTGGCCGACTAGCGGGAGGTGAGCAGTTCTTC
CDR3: CAFSLPRGRLAGGEQFF

J: TRBJ1-2
size: -
V: TRBV4-3
length: 13
D: -
DNA: TGCGCCAGCAGCCAAGTGACGGGGCTCGGCTACACCTTC
CDR3: CASSQVTGLGYTF

J: TRBJ1-2
size: few
V: TRBV29-1
length: 12
D: -
DNA: TGCAGCGTTGTTTCCAGGGTCTATGGCTACACCTTC
CDR3: CSVVSRVYGYTF

J: TRBJ1-2
size: -
V: TRBV20-1
length: 13
D: -
DNA: TGCAGTGCTGGAGACAGGATGGGCTATGGCTACACCTTC
CDR3: CSAGDRMGYGYTF

J: TRBJ1-1
size: -
V: TRBV4-1
length: 17
D: -
DNA: TGCGCCAGCAGCCAGAATCCCCGAAGGGGAAGGAACACTGAAGCTTTCTTT
CDR3: CASSQNPRRGRNTEAFF

J: TRBJ1-3
size: -
V: TRBV6-2/TRBV6-3
length: 15
D: -
DNA: TGTGCCAGCAGTTACCGTTCGGGGGCTGGAAACACCATATATTTT
CDR3: CASSYRSGAGNTIYF

J: TRBJ2-1
size: -
V: TRBV7-2
length: 16
D: TRBD2
DNA: TGTGCCAGCAGCTACTTATCCGGACTAGGGGACAATGAGCAGTTCTTC
CDR3: CASSYLSGLGDNEQFF

J: TRBJ2-7
size: -
V: TRBV5-1
length: 14
D: -
DNA: TGCGCCAGCGTGACGGGCCCGGGTGGAAACGAGCAGTACTTC
CDR3: CASVTGPGGNEQYF

J: TRBJ2-7
size: -
V: TRBV14
length: 16
D: -
DNA: TGTGCCAGCAGCCAAGGGCGCGGGGCTAGAGCCTACGAGCAGTACTTC
CDR3: CASSQGRGARAYEQYF